This note documents a single TCR beta chain sequence. The antigen is unknown. This entry is derived from a study of cytomegalovirus exposure and HLA in healthy donors. Across the study: Of the donors genotyped, several hundred in all, 75% to 90% fell in the Caucasian-associated ancestry cluster.

Study-wide points: Some segments of the V type, notably TRBV6-2 and TRBV6-3, were excluded as indistinguishable.

Amplification used 60 Vbeta primers and 13 Jbeta primers. Clones were read by immunoSEQ multiplex PCR, and TCRdb kept only the in-frame ones, dropping some. The repertoire consists of approximately 89,000 clones, with approximately 80% occurring once and the leading ten covering about a tenth. The junction had 10 bases not matched to a gene; V was cut back by 4 bases and J by 4 bases. Germline CDR1 is SGHRS and CDR2 is YFSETQ. The CDR3 spans 17 residues. This clonotype was sampled from a human donor in good health. The chain joins TRBV5-1 to TRBJ2-2; 10 bases match TRBD1. The sample comprised PBMCs. The CDR3 DNA follows: TGCGCCAGCAGCCGAATAGGGGGACAGGGGAGCACCGGGGAGCTGTTTTTT. Encoded protein: CASSRIGGQGSTGELFF.